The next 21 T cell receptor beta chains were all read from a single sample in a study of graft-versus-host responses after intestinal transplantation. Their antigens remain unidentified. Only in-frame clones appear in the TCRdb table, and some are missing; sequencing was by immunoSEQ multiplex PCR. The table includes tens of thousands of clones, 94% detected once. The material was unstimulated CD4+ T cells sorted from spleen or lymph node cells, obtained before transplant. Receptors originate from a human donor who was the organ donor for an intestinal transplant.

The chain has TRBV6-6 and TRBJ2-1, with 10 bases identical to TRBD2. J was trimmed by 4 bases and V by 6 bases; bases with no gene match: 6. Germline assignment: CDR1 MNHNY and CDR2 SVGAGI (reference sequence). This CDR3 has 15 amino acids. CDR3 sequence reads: CASRNLAGAYNEQFF. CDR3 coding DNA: TGTGCCAGCAGGAACCTAGCGGGGGCTTACAATGAGCAGTTCTTC.

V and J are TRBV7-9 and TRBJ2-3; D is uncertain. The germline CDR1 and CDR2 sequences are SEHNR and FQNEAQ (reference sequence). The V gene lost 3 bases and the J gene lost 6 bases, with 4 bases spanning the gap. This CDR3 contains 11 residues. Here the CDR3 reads CASSLVDTQYF. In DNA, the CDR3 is TGTGCCAGCAGCTTGGTCGATACGCAGTATTTT. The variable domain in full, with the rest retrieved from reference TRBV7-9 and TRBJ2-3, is DTGVSQNPRHKITKRGQNVTFRCDPISEHNRLYWYRQTLGQGPEFLTYFQNEAQLEKSRLLSDRFSAERPKGSFSTLEIQRTEQGDSAMYLCASSLVDTQYFGPGTRLTVL.

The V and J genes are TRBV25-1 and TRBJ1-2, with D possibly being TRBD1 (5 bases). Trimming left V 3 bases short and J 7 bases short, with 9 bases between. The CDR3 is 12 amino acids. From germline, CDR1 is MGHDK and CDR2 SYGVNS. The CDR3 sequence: CASSEGRAGYTF. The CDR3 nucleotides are TGTGCCAGCAGTGAGGGCAGGGCTGGCTACACCTTC.

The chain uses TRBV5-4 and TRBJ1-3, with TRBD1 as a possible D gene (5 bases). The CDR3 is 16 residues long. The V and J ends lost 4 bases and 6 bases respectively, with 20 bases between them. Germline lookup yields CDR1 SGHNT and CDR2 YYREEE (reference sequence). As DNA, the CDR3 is TGTGCCAGCAGCAAGGGACCCCTCGAGTTAAAAAACACCATATATTTT. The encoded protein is CASSKGPLELKNTIYF.

Written as DNA, the CDR3 is TGTGCCAGCAAGACAGGGGCGAGCTCCTACAATGAGCAGTTCTTC. This gives the protein CASKTGASSYNEQFF. The chain links TRBV2 to TRBJ2-1; 8 bases line up with TRBD1. Losses at the gene ends were 7 bases for V and 0 bases for J; bases not matched to a gene: 5. Germline CDR1 reads SNHLY; CDR2 reads FYNNEI. The CDR3 extends over 15 amino acids.

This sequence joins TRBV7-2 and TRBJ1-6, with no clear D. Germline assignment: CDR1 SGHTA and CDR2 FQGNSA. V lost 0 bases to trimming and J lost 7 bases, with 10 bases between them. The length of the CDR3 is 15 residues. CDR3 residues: CASSLAMARNSPLHF. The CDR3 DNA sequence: TGTGCCAGCAGCTTAGCGATGGCCAGAAATTCACCCCTCCACTTT.

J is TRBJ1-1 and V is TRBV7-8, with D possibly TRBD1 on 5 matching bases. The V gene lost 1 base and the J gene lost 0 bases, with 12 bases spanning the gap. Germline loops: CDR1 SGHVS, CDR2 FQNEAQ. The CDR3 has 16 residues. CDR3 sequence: CASSLGYRFLNTEAFF. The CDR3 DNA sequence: TGTGCCAGCAGCTTAGGATACAGGTTCCTGAACACTGAAGCTTTCTTT.

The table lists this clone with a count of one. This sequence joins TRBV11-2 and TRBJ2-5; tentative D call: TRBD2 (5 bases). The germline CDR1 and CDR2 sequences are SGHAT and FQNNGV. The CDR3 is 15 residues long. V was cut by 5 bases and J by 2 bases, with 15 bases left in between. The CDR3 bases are TGTGCCAGCAGCAGGTTAGGAGGAAAGCAAGAGACCCAGTACTTC. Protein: CASSRLGGKQETQYF.

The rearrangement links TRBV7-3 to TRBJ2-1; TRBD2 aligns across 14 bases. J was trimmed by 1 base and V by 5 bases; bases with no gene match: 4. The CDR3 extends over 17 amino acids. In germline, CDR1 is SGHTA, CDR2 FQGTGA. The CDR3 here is CASSPRTSGGSYNEQFF. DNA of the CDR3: TGTGCCAGCAGCCCCCGGACTAGCGGGGGGTCCTACAATGAGCAGTTCTTC. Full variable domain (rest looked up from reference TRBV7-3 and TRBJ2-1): GAGVSQTPSNKVTEKGKYVELRCDPISGHTALYWYRQSLGQGPEFLIYFQGTGAADDSGLPNDRFFAVRPEGSVSTLKIQRTERGDSAVYLCASSPRTSGGSYNEQFFGPGTRLTVL.

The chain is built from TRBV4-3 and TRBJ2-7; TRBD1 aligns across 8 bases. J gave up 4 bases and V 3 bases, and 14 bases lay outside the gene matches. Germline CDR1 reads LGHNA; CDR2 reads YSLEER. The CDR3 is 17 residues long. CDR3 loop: CASSQAPGQGAIYEQYF. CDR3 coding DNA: TGCGCCAGCAGCCAGGCCCCCGGGCAGGGGGCCATTTACGAGCAGTACTTC.

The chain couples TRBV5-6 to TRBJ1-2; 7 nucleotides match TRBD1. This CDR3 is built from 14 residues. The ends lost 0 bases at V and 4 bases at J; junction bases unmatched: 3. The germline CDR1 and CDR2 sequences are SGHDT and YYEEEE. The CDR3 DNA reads TGTGCCAGCAGCTTGGGGACAGGACTCTATGGCTACACCTTC. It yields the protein CASSLGTGLYGYTF. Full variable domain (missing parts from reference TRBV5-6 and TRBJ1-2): DAGVTQSPTHLIKTRGQQVTLRCSPKSGHDTVSWYQQALGQGPQFIFQYYEEEERQRGNFPDRFSGHQFPNYSSELNVNALLLGDSALYLCASSLGTGLYGYTFGSGTRLTVV.

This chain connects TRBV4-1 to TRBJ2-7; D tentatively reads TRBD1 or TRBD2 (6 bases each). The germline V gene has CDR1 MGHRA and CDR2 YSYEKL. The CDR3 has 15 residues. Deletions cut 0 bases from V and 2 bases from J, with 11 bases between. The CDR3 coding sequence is TGCGCCAGCAGCCAAGATCTAGGGGGGCCCTACGAGCAGTACTTC. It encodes CASSQDLGGPYEQYF.

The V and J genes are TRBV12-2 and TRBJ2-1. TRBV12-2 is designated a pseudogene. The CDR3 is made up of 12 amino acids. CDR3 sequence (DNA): TGTGCAAGTCGCTACCCCTTCAATGAGCAGTTCTTC. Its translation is CASRYPFNEQFF.

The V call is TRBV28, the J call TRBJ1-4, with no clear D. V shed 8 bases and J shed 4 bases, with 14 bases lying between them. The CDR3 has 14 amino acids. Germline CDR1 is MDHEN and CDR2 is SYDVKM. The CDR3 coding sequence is TGTGCCAGCGAATCTCCCAGGTTTAATGAAAAACTGTTTTTT. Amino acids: CASESPRFNEKLFF. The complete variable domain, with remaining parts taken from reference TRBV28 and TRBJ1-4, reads DVKVTQSSRYLVKRTGEKVFLECVQDMDHENMFWYRQDPGLGLRLIYFSYDVKMKEKGDIPEGYSVSREKKERFSLILESASTNQTSMYLCASESPRFNEKLFFGSGTQLSVL.

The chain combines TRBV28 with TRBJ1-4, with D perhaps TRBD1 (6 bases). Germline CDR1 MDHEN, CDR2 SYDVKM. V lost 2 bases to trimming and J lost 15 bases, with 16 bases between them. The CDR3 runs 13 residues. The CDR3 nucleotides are TGTGCCAGCAGTTTAGGGGGGCTAAATAAGGTGTTTTTT. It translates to CASSLGGLNKVFF.

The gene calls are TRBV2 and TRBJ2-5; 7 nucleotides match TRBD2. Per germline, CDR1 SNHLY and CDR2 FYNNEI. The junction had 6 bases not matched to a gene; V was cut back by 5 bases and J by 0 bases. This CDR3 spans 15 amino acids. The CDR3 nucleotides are TGTGCCAGCAGTCCCGCCGGGACTAACCAAGAGACCCAGTACTTC. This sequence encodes CASSPAGTNQETQYF.

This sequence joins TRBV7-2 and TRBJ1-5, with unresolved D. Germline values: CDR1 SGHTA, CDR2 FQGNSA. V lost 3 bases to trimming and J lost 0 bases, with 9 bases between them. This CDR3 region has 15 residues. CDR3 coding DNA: TGTGCCAGCAGCTTGACCGGAAATAGCAATCAGCCCCAGCATTTT. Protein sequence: CASSLTGNSNQPQHF.

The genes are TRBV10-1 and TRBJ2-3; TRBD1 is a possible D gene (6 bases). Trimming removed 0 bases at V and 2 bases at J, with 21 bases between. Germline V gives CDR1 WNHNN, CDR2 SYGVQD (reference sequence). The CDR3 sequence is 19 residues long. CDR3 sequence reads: CASSESSCLGTYFTDTQYF. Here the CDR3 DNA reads TGCGCCAGCAGTGAGTCGAGTTGTCTCGGGACATACTTCACAGATACGCAGTATTTT.

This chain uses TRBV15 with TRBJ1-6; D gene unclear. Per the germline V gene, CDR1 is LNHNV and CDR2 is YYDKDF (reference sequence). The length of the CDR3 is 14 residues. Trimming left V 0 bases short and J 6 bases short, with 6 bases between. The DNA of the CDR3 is TGTGCCACCAGCAGAGATAGTGGTAATTCACCCCTCCACTTT. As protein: CATSRDSGNSPLHF.

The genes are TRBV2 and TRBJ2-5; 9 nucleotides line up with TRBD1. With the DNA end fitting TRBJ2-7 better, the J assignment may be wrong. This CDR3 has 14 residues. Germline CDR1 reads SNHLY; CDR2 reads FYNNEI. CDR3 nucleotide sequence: TGTGCCAGCAGTGAAAACAGGGGGCCCTACGAGCAGTACTTC. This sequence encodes CASSENRGPYEQYF.

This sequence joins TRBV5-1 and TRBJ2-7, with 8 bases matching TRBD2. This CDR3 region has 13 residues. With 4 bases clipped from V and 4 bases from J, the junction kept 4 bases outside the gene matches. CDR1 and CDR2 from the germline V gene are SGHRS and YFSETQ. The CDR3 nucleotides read TGCGCCAGCAGCCTCCTAGCGGGTTACGAGCAGTACTTC. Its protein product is CASSLLAGYEQYF.